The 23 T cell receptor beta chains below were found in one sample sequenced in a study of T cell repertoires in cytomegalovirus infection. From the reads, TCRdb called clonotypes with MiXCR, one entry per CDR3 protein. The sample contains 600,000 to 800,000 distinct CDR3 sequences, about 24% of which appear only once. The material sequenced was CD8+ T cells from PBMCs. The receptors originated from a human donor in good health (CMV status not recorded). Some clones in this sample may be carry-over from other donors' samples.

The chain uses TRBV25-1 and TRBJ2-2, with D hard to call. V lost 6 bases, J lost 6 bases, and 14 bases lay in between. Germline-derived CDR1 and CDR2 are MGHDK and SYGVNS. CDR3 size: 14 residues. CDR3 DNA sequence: TGTGCCAGCAGCTCCAATTGGGTGGCCGGGGAGCTGTTTTTT. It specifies CASSSNWVAGELFF. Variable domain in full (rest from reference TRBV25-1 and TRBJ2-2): EADIYQTPRYLVIGTGKKITLECSQTMGHDKMYWYQQDPGMELHLIHYSYGVNSTEKGDLSSESTVSRIRTEHFPLTLESARPSHTSQYLCASSSNWVAGELFFGEGSRLTVL.

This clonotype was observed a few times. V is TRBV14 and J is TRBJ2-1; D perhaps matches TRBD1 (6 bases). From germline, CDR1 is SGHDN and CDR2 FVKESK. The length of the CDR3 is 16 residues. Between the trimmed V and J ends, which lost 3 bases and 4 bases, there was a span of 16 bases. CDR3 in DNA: TGTGCCAGCAGCCACCCCGGGGCAGGGGCGTACAATGAGCAGTTCTTC. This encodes CASSHPGAGAYNEQFF. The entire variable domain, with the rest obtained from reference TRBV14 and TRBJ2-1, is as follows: EAGVTQFPSHSVIEKGQTVTLRCDPISGHDNLYWYRRVMGKEIKFLLHFVKESKQDESGMPNNRFLAERTGGTYSTLKVQPAELEDSGVYFCASSHPGAGAYNEQFFGPGTRLTVL.

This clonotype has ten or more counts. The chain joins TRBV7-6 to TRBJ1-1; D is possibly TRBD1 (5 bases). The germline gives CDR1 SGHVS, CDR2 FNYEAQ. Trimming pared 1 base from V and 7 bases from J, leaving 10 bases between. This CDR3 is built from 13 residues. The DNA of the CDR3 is TGTGCCAGCAGCTTAGGGGGCGCAAATGAAGCTTTCTTT. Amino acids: CASSLGGANEAFF.

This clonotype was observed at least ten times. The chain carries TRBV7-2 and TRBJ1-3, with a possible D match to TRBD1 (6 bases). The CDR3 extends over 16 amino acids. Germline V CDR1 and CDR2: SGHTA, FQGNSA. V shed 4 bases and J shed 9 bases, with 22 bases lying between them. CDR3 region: CASSWGAGQTWGTIYF. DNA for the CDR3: TGTGCCAGCAGCTGGGGGGCCGGACAGACCTGGGGCACCATATATTTT.

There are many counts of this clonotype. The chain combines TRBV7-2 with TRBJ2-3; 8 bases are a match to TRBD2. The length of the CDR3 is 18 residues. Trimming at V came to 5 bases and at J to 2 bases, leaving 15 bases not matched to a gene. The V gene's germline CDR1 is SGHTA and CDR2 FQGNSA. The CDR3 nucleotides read TGTGCCAGCAGCGCCCGTATCGGGGGGGTCCTTGACACAGATACGCAGTATTTT. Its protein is CASSARIGGVLDTDTQYF.

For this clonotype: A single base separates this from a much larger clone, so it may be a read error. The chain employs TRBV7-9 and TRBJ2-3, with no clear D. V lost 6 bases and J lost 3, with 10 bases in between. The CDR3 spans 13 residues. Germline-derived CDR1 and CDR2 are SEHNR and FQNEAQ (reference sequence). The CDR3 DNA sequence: TGTGCCAGCAGGATCCCACGGACAGATACGCAGTATTTT. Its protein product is CASRIPRTDTQYF.

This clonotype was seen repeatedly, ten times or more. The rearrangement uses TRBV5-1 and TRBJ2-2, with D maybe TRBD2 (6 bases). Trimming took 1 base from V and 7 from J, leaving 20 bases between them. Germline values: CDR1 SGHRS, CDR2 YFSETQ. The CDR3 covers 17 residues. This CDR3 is CASSLRGLDRFDGELFF. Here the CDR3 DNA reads TGCGCCAGCAGCTTGCGGGGGTTGGACCGTTTTGACGGGGAGCTGTTTTTT.

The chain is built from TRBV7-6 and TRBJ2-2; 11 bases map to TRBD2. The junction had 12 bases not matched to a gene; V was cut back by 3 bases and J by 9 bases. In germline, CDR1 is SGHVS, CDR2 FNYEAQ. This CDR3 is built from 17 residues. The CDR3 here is CASSLRGASGGPRELFF. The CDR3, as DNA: TGTGCCAGCAGCTTGAGGGGAGCTAGCGGGGGGCCGCGGGAGCTGTTTTTT.

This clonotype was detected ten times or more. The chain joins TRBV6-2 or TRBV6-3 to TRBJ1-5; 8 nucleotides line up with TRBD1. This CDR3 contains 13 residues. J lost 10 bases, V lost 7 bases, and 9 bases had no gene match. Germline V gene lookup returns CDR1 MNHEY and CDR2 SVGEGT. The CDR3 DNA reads TGTGCCAGCACCCTGACAGGGGTGCGACCCCAGCATTTT. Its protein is CASTLTGVRPQHF.

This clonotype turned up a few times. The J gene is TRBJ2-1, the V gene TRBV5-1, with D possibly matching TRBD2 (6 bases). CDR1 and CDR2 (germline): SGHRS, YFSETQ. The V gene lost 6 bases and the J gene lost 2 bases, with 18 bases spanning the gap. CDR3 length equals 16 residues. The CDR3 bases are TGCGCCAGCATAAGCCTATCGGGGGACCCCTACAATGAGCAGTTCTTC. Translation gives CASISLSGDPYNEQFF. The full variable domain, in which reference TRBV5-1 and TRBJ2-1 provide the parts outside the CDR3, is KAGVTQTPRYLIKTRGQQVTLSCSPISGHRSVSWYQQTPGQGLQFLFEYFSETQRNKGNFPGRFSGRQFSNSRSEMNVSTLELGDSALYLCASISLSGDPYNEQFFGPGTRLTVL.

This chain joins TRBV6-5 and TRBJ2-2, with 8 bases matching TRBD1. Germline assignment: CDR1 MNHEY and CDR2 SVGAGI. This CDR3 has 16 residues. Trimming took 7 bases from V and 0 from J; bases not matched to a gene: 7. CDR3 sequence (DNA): TGTGCCAGCACCCTTTACAGGGGGGCGAACACCGGGGAGCTGTTTTTT. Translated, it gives CASTLYRGANTGELFF.

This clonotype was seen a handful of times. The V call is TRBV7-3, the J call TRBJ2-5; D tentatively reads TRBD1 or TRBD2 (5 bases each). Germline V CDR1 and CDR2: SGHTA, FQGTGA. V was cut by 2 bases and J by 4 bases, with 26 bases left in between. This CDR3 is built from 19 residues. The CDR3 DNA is TGTGCCAGCAGCTTAGACCCCCCGGGGACCTCCTTCCGAGGAGAGACCCAGTACTTC. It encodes CASSLDPPGTSFRGETQYF.

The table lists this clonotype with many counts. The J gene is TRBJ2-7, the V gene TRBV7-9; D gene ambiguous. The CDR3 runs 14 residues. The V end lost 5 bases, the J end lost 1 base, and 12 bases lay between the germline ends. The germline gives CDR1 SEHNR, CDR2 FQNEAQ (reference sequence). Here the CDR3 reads CASSPPVGSYEQYF. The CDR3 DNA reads TGTGCCAGCAGCCCACCAGTGGGGTCCTACGAGCAGTACTTC.

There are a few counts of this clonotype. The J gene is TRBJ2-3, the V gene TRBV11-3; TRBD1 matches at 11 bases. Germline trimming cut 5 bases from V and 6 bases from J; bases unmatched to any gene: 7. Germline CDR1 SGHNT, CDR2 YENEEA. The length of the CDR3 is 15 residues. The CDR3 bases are TGTGCCAGCAGCGACGGACAGGGGGCTGTTGATACGCAGTATTTT. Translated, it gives CASSDGQGAVDTQYF.

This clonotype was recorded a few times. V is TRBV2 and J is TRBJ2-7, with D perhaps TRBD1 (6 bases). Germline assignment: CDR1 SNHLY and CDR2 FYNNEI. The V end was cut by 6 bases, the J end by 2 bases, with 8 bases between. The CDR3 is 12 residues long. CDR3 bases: TGTGCCAGCAGGGACAGAGCCTACGAGCAGTACTTC. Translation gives CASRDRAYEQYF.

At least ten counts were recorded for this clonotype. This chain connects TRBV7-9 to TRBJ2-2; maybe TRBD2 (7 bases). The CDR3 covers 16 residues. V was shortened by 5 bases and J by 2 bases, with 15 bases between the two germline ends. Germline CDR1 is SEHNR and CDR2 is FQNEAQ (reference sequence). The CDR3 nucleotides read TGTGCCAGCAGCCCCGAGGGGGACTACAACACCGGGGAGCTGTTTTTT. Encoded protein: CASSPEGDYNTGELFF.

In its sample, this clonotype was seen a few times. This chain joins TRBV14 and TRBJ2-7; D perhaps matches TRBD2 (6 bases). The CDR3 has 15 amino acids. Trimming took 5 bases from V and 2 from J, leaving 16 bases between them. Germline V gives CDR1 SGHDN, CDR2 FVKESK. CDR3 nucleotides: TGTGCCAGCAGCTTACGGGAGAGGGAAACCTACGAGCAGTACTTC. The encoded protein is CASSLRERETYEQYF.

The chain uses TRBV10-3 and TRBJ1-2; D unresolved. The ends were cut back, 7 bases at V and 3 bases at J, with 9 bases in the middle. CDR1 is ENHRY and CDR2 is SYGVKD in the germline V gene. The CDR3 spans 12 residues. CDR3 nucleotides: TGTGCCATCAACCAGGCATACTATGGCTACACCTTC. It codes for CAINQAYYGYTF.

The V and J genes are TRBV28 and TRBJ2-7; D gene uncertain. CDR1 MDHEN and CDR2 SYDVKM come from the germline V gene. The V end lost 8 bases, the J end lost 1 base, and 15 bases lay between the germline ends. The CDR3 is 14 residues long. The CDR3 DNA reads TGTGCCAGCGGAACCCAGAGCACATCCTACGAGCAGTACGTC. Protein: CASGTQSTSYEQYV.

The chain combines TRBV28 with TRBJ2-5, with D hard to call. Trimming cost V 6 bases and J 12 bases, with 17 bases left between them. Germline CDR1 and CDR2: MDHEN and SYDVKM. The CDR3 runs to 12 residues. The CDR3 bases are TGTGCCAGCAGCCCGGCCCGACGGCCGGAGTACTTC. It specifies CASSPARRPEYF.

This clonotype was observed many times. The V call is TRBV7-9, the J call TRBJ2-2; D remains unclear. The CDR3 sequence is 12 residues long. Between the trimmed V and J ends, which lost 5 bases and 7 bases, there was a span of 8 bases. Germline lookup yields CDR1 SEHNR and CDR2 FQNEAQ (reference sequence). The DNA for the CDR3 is TGTGCCAGCAGCAGATCGGGCGGGGAGCTGTTTTTT. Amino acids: CASSRSGGELFF. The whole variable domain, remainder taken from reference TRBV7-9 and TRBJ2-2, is DTGVSQNPRHKITKRGQNVTFRCDPISEHNRLYWYRQTLGQGPEFLTYFQNEAQLEKSRLLSDRFSAERPKGSFSTLEIQRTEQGDSAMYLCASSRSGGELFFGEGSRLTVL.

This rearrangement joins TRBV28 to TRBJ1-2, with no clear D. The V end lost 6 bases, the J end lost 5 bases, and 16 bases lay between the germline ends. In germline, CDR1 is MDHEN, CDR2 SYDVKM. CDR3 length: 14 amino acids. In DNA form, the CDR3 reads TGTGCCAGCAGGACCCAGGATAAGCGGTATGGCTACACCTTC. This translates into CASRTQDKRYGYTF.

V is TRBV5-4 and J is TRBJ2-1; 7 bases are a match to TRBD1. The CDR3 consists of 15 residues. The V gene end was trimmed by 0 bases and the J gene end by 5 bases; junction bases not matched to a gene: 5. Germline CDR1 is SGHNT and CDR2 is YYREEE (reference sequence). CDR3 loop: CASSLVGRGNNEQFF. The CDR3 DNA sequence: TGTGCCAGCAGCTTGGTGGGCAGGGGGAACAATGAGCAGTTCTTC.